This is a list of T cell receptor beta chains from one sample in a study of human thymus T cells. Repertoires were generated with immunoSEQ multiplex PCR, while TCRdb's copy carries only in-frame clones and drops some. The top ten clones hold 0.02% to 0.03% of a sample with roughly 130,000 clones, just under 95% of them seen once. Sequencing was performed on thymus tissue. These receptors were obtained from a boy in the first two years of life with a congenital heart defect but otherwise immunologically healthy. Each CDR3 is given with its conserved first and last residue. Each record gives: J gene, clone size, D gene, V gene, CDR3 protein, CDR3 DNA. A D gene is named only where the DNA matches it firmly. Clone size is given for some rows only: seen once, a few or many times, or a class if the clone is expanded.

J gene: TRBJ1-1; clone size: few; D gene: .; V gene: TRBV18; CDR3 protein: CASSHQNMANTEAFF; CDR3 DNA: TGTGCCAGCTCACACCAGAATATGGCGAACACTGAAGCTTTCTTT
J gene: TRBJ1-1; clone size: .; D gene: .; V gene: TRBV5-1; CDR3 protein: CASSPQENTEAFF; CDR3 DNA: TGCGCCAGCAGCCCTCAAGAAAACACTGAAGCTTTCTTT
J gene: TRBJ2-5; clone size: .; D gene: TRBD2; V gene: TRBV4-3; CDR3 protein: CASSQDILGLAGGETQYF; CDR3 DNA: TGCGCCAGCAGCCAAGACATTCTCGGACTAGCGGGGGGGGAGACCCAGTACTTC
J gene: TRBJ2-5; clone size: .; D gene: TRBD2; V gene: TRBV30; CDR3 protein: CAWSVLGSAGGPQEAQYF; CDR3 DNA: TGTGCCTGGAGTGTACTGGGATCCGCGGGGGGGCCCCAAGAGGCCCAGTACTTC
J gene: TRBJ1-2; clone size: .; D gene: .; V gene: TRBV19; CDR3 protein: CASSIGTANMGYTF; CDR3 DNA: TGTGCCAGTAGTATTGGTACAGCCAATATGGGCTACACCTTC
J gene: TRBJ2-7; clone size: .; D gene: .; V gene: TRBV7-9; CDR3 protein: CASSRGQIYEQYF; CDR3 DNA: TGTGCCAGCAGCCGAGGACAGATCTACGAGCAGTACTTC
J gene: TRBJ2-5; clone size: .; D gene: .; V gene: TRBV11-2; CDR3 protein: CASSFNGVDQETQYF; CDR3 DNA: TGTGCCAGCAGCTTTAACGGTGTAGACCAAGAGACCCAGTACTTC
J gene: TRBJ2-1; clone size: .; D gene: TRBD2; V gene: TRBV6-5; CDR3 protein: CASRRGANEQFF; CDR3 DNA: TGTGCCAGCAGGCGGGGGGCCAATGAGCAGTTCTTC
J gene: TRBJ1-3; clone size: .; D gene: .; V gene: TRBV5-4; CDR3 protein: CASSLDPGPLSGNTIYF; CDR3 DNA: TGTGCCAGCAGCTTGGATCCAGGGCCCCTTTCAGGAAACACCATATATTTT
J gene: TRBJ1-1; clone size: .; D gene: TRBD1; V gene: TRBV27; CDR3 protein: CASSPSMGQANTEAFF; CDR3 DNA: TGTGCCAGCAGTCCATCCATGGGACAGGCGAACACTGAAGCTTTCTTT
J gene: TRBJ1-5; clone size: .; D gene: .; V gene: TRBV10-3; CDR3 protein: CAISDRLNQPQHF; CDR3 DNA: TGTGCCATCAGTGACAGGCTCAATCAGCCCCAGCATTTT
J gene: TRBJ2-7; clone size: .; D gene: .; V gene: TRBV2; CDR3 protein: CASEGKGRGLWEQYF; CDR3 DNA: TGTGCGTCAGAGGGAAAGGGGCGGGGGCTTTGGGAGCAGTACTTC
J gene: TRBJ1-1; clone size: .; D gene: .; V gene: TRBV18; CDR3 protein: CASSPGADLNTEAFF; CDR3 DNA: TGTGCCAGCTCACCAGGAGCAGACCTGAACACTGAAGCTTTCTTT
J gene: TRBJ2-5; clone size: .; D gene: TRBD2; V gene: TRBV5-1; CDR3 protein: CASSWLTRGGPETQYF; CDR3 DNA: TGCGCCAGCAGCTGGTTGACTCGGGGGGGCCCAGAGACCCAGTACTTC
J gene: TRBJ1-2; clone size: .; D gene: .; V gene: TRBV5-1; CDR3 protein: CASRASGGEGGYTF; CDR3 DNA: TGCGCCAGCAGAGCCTCGGGAGGGGAGGGTGGCTACACCTTC
J gene: TRBJ1-5; clone size: .; D gene: TRBD1; V gene: TRBV11-2; CDR3 protein: CASSLYRGANQPQHF; CDR3 DNA: TGTGCCAGCAGCTTATACAGGGGGGCCAATCAGCCCCAGCATTTT
J gene: TRBJ1-1; clone size: .; D gene: TRBD1; V gene: TRBV18; CDR3 protein: CASSLGQGANTEAFF; CDR3 DNA: TGTGCCAGCTCACTGGGACAGGGGGCGAACACTGAAGCTTTCTTT
J gene: TRBJ2-3; clone size: .; D gene: .; V gene: TRBV6-1; CDR3 protein: CASSEAPLRGTDTQYF; CDR3 DNA: TGTGCCAGCAGTGAAGCCCCCCTGCGGGGCACAGATACGCAGTATTTT
J gene: TRBJ2-4; clone size: .; D gene: TRBD2; V gene: TRBV30; CDR3 protein: CAWTPGGALTAKNIQYF; CDR3 DNA: TGTGCCTGGACCCCCGGGGGGGCCCTTACTGCCAAAAACATTCAGTACTTC
J gene: TRBJ1-2; clone size: .; D gene: .; V gene: TRBV4-1; CDR3 protein: CASSRIAASPSNYGYTF; CDR3 DNA: TGCGCCAGCAGTCGAATCGCCGCCTCCCCGAGTAACTATGGCTACACCTTC
J gene: TRBJ2-2; clone size: .; D gene: .; V gene: TRBV11-3; CDR3 protein: CASSLGPDGELFF; CDR3 DNA: TGTGCCAGCAGCTTAGGGCCGGACGGGGAGCTGTTTTTT
J gene: TRBJ2-3; clone size: .; D gene: .; V gene: TRBV7-9; CDR3 protein: CASSLDPTLSTDTQYF; CDR3 DNA: TGTGCCAGCAGCTTAGACCCTACTCTTAGCACAGATACGCAGTATTTT
J gene: TRBJ2-3; clone size: .; D gene: .; V gene: TRBV4-2; CDR3 protein: CASSQDKLRRGVPTDTQYF; CDR3 DNA: TGTGCCAGCAGCCAAGATAAGTTGCGACGGGGTGTCCCCACAGATACGCAGTATTTT